This T cell receptor beta chain was found in a study of identical twins. The study's findings and limits: Twins' surplus sharing was weaker for beta out-of-frame sequences.

Healthy Caucasians alone served as donors. Germline CDR1 is MNHNS and CDR2 is SASEGT. The CDR3 has 16 residues. Trimming shortened V by 6 bases and J by 1 base, and 18 bases separated the two germline ends. In its sample, this clonotype was seen a few times. Its specificity is not known. TCRdb processed the 5' RACE reads anew with MiXCR; each CDR3 protein has one entry. The sample lists roughly 250,000 distinct CDR3 sequences; 7.5% were seen once. These sequences were also reported in another study, on yellow fever vaccine responses in identical twins.

This sequence joins TRBV6-1 and TRBJ1-2; TRBD1 is a possible D gene (6 bases). The sequence was collected from a woman aged 18 to 35 in good health. Sequencing used CD8+ T cells sorted from blood. CDR3: CASRQSAGAINYGYTF. The DNA of the CDR3 is TGTGCCAGCAGGCAAAGCGCAGGGGCCATTAACTATGGCTACACCTTC.